This T cell receptor (beta chain) stems from a study of blood T cell repertoires in COVID-19. Study details: Whether acute or convalescent, the COVID-19 samples came from the United States, Italy and Spain.

How the authors handled the data: By means of reference gene primer amplification, nucleated cell counts were estimated. Some clones are missing from TCRdb's copy, which holds only in-frame ones; the method was immunoSEQ multiplex PCR. From that table come the V and J calls and clone size; the DNA was used to work out D and trimming. Here the sample spans roughly 200,000 clones, around four fifths being singletons. V shed 6 bases, J shed 2 bases, and the junction held 9 bases outside the gene matches. The germline CDR1 and CDR2 sequences are LGHDT and YNNKEL (reference sequence). This CDR3 is 15 amino acids long.

Sequenced: peripheral blood. This rearrangement joins TRBV3-1 (or the pseudogene TRBV3-2) to TRBJ2-7; TRBD1 aligns across 8 bases. The TCR sequence derives from a woman older than 75 with COVID-19, enrolled during active disease. CDR3: CASSQQGDEAYEQYF. The DNA for the CDR3 is TGTGCCAGCAGTCAACAGGGGGACGAGGCCTACGAGCAGTACTTC.